A selection of T cell receptor beta chains follows, all from one sample in a study of shared clonotypes between healthy human individuals. Measured with immunoSEQ multiplex PCR; TCRdb has only the in-frame clones, and not every one. The sample consists of about 2.1 million clones, about 94% of them appearing once. The material sequenced was naive CD8+ T cells from PBMCs. The receptors shown here come from a man between 18 and 35 years old in good health. Some clones in this sample may be carry-over from other donors' samples. Both conserved end residues are part of each CDR3. Fields, in order: V gene, J gene, D gene, clone size, CDR3 DNA, CDR3 protein. D genes are given only for firm matches. Expanded clones get a size class; other rows say once, few or many, or leave the size out.

V: TRBV7-2; J: TRBJ2-1; D: NA; size: NA; DNA: TGTGCCAGCAGCCAGGGCCGGGAGCAGTTCTTC; CDR3: CASSQGREQFF
V: TRBV9; J: TRBJ1-2; D: TRBD1; size: NA; DNA: TGTGCCAGCAGCGCGGCCGGGACAGGGTCGGGTCAAGCAGGCTACACCTTC; CDR3: CASSAAGTGSGQAGYTF
V: TRBV19; J: TRBJ1-1; D: TRBD1; size: NA; DNA: TGTGCCAGTAGTATATCAGGGGGAGGTACTGAAGCTTTCTTT; CDR3: CASSISGGGTEAFF
V: TRBV7-9; J: TRBJ2-2; D: NA; size: NA; DNA: TGTGCCAGCAGCCCCCGGGACCACACCGGGGAGCTGTTTTTT; CDR3: CASSPRDHTGELFF
V: TRBV28; J: TRBJ2-7; D: NA; size: once; DNA: TGTGCCAGCAGGACCCCTTGGGACGAGCAGTACTTC; CDR3: CASRTPWDEQYF
V: TRBV18; J: TRBJ2-3; D: TRBD1; size: NA; DNA: TGTGCCAGCTCACGGGACAGGATCTCTGATACGCAGTATTTT; CDR3: CASSRDRISDTQYF
V: TRBV6-5; J: TRBJ1-2; D: TRBD1; size: NA; DNA: TGTGCCAGCAGTGGGGGACAGGCGGTCTCATATGGCTACACCTTC; CDR3: CASSGGQAVSYGYTF
V: TRBV4-1; J: TRBJ2-1; D: TRBD2; size: NA; DNA: TGCGCCAGCAGCCAAGATCACGCTAGCGGTCTCTACAATGAGCAGTTCTTC; CDR3: CASSQDHASGLYNEQFF
V: TRBV6-1; J: TRBJ2-1; D: NA; size: NA; DNA: TGTGCCAGCAGTGAAGTCTGGGACTACAATGAGCAGTTCTTC; CDR3: CASSEVWDYNEQFF
V: TRBV6-5; J: TRBJ2-1; D: NA; size: NA; DNA: TGTGCCAGCAGTGCCCTGCGGCTCGGCAATGAGCAGTTCTTC; CDR3: CASSALRLGNEQFF
V: TRBV27; J: TRBJ2-1; D: TRBD2; size: NA; DNA: TGTGCCAGCAGTTTATCGTTTAGCGGGAGCTACAATGAGCAGTTCTTC; CDR3: CASSLSFSGSYNEQFF
V: TRBV9; J: TRBJ1-4; D: NA; size: many; DNA: TGTGCCAGCAGCACCTCAGGGGCGACTAATGAAAAACTGTTTTTT; CDR3: CASSTSGATNEKLFF
V: TRBV13; J: TRBJ2-1; D: NA; size: NA; DNA: TGTGCCAGCAAGGAGGGGAGCACCGTCAATGAGCAGTTCTTC; CDR3: CASKEGSTVNEQFF
V: TRBV5-6; J: TRBJ2-1; D: TRBD2; size: NA; DNA: TGTGCCAGCAGCTTGGGCAGCGGGACGTCCGCGAGCTACAATGAGCAGTTCTTC; CDR3: CASSLGSGTSASYNEQFF
V: TRBV10-1; J: TRBJ2-7; D: TRBD2; size: NA; DNA: TGCGCCAGCAGTGAGGCCGGAGCGGGAGCTTACGAGCAGTACTTC; CDR3: CASSEAGAGAYEQYF
V: TRBV6-1; J: TRBJ1-3; D: TRBD1; size: NA; DNA: TGTGCCAGTCGGACAGGGGTGGATGGAAACACCATATATTTT; CDR3: CASRTGVDGNTIYF
V: TRBV28; J: TRBJ2-7; D: NA; size: NA; DNA: TGTGCCAGCAGCCTCTCCAGGGTAACCTACGAGCAGTACTTC; CDR3: CASSLSRVTYEQYF
V: TRBV2; J: TRBJ2-3; D: TRBD1; size: NA; DNA: TGTGCCAGCAGTGCTAGGACAGGGGCCAACACAGATACGCAGTATTTT; CDR3: CASSARTGANTDTQYF
V: TRBV5-1; J: TRBJ1-1; D: NA; size: NA; DNA: TGCGCCAGCAGCTTTCTATTGAACACTGAAGCTTTCTTT; CDR3: CASSFLLNTEAFF
V: TRBV30; J: TRBJ1-5; D: TRBD1; size: NA; DNA: TGTGCCTGGAGTACAAGGACAGGGGGCGGTCAGCCCCAGCATTTT; CDR3: CAWSTRTGGGQPQHF
V: TRBV6-5; J: TRBJ2-7; D: NA; size: NA; DNA: TGTGCCAGCAGTTACGGGCCACCAGTCGAGCAGTACTTC; CDR3: CASSYGPPVEQYF
V: TRBV6-5; J: TRBJ1-4; D: NA; size: NA; DNA: TGTGCCAGCAGTTGGGGGTTCGACAGGCTTGAAAAACTGTTTTTT; CDR3: CASSWGFDRLEKLFF
V: TRBV6-5; J: TRBJ1-1; D: NA; size: NA; DNA: TGTGCCAGCAGTTCCGACAGGCCAATGAACACTGAAGCTTTCTTT; CDR3: CASSSDRPMNTEAFF
V: TRBV19; J: TRBJ2-2; D: TRBD1; size: NA; DNA: TGTGCCAGTAGTATCTCCCATCGACAGGGGAACACCGGGGAGCTGTTTTTT; CDR3: CASSISHRQGNTGELFF
V: TRBV30; J: TRBJ2-7; D: TRBD2; size: NA; DNA: TGTGCCTGCGGCGGGGGAACTAGCGGGGATGCCTACGAGCAGTACTTC; CDR3: CACGGGTSGDAYEQYF
V: TRBV19; J: TRBJ2-3; D: TRBD1; size: NA; DNA: TGTGCCAGTAGTATCTGGGACAGAAGCACAGATACGCAGTATTTT; CDR3: CASSIWDRSTDTQYF
V: TRBV7-3; J: TRBJ1-1; D: NA; size: NA; DNA: TGTGCCAGCAGCTTAATTAGGGGCAGCACGAACACTGAAGCTTTCTTT; CDR3: CASSLIRGSTNTEAFF
V: TRBV28; J: TRBJ1-2; D: TRBD1; size: NA; DNA: TGTGCCAGCACTCTGGACAGGGCGGATGGCTACACCTTC; CDR3: CASTLDRADGYTF
V: TRBV27; J: TRBJ2-7; D: TRBD2; size: NA; DNA: TGTGCCAGCAGCCCGGGCCCGGGCAGCGGGAGAGGATACGAGCAGTACTTC; CDR3: CASSPGPGSGRGYEQYF
V: TRBV7-6; J: TRBJ2-1; D: TRBD2; size: NA; DNA: TGTGCCAGCAGTTCGGCGACTAGCGGGATTAGTAATGAGCAGTTCTTC; CDR3: CASSSATSGISNEQFF
V: TRBV10-3; J: TRBJ1-1; D: NA; size: NA; DNA: TGTGCCATCAACACCCCAGGGGTTGGGACTGAAGCTTTCTTT; CDR3: CAINTPGVGTEAFF
V: TRBV11-3; J: TRBJ2-1; D: NA; size: NA; DNA: TGTGCCAGCAGCTTAGGAGAGTGGGGCTACAATGAGCAGTTCTTC; CDR3: CASSLGEWGYNEQFF
V: TRBV29-1; J: TRBJ2-5; D: TRBD1; size: once; DNA: TGCAGCGTTGAGATGACAGGGGGCCAAGAGACCCAGTACTTC; CDR3: CSVEMTGGQETQYF
V: TRBV7-9; J: TRBJ2-7; D: NA; size: NA; DNA: TGTGCCAGCAGCTTACCACTAGAGAACTACGAGCAGTACTTC; CDR3: CASSLPLENYEQYF
V: TRBV18; J: TRBJ2-1; D: TRBD2; size: NA; DNA: TGTGCCAGCTCACCACAATCGACTAGCGAACAAGTCCACCTCTACAATGAGCAGTTCTTC; CDR3: CASSPQSTSEQVHLYNEQFF
V: TRBV10-3; J: TRBJ1-5; D: TRBD1; size: NA; DNA: TGTGCCATCAGTGGAGACAGGGACGGCAATCAGCCCCAGCATTTT; CDR3: CAISGDRDGNQPQHF
V: TRBV7-9; J: TRBJ2-7; D: NA; size: once; DNA: TGTGCCAGCAGCCGAGGGGGGACCGAGTCCTACGAGCAGTACTTC; CDR3: CASSRGGTESYEQYF
V: TRBV19; J: TRBJ2-7; D: NA; size: once; DNA: TGTGCCAGTAGTTCCAGGACCCGAAACGAGCAGTACTTC; CDR3: CASSSRTRNEQYF
V: TRBV11-2; J: TRBJ2-3; D: TRBD2; size: NA; DNA: TGTGCCAGCAGCTTTTCGGGGTGGCAGCGGGAGGGCATAGATACGCAGTATTTT; CDR3: CASSFSGWQREGIDTQYF
V: TRBV9; J: TRBJ2-3; D: TRBD2; size: NA; DNA: TGTGCCAGCAGTCTTACTAGCGGGAGTCGCGATACGCAGTATTTT; CDR3: CASSLTSGSRDTQYF
V: TRBV7-6; J: TRBJ2-1; D: NA; size: NA; DNA: TGTGCCAGCAGCTTAAGGACTCTAGACTACAATGAGCAGTTCTTC; CDR3: CASSLRTLDYNEQFF
V: TRBV28; J: TRBJ2-5; D: NA; size: NA; DNA: TGTGCCAGCAATCGTCGTTTAGGCGGGGAGACCCAGTACTTC; CDR3: CASNRRLGGETQYF
V: TRBV4-1; J: TRBJ1-1; D: NA; size: NA; DNA: TGCGCCAGCAGCCAAGGAGGACTGCTAATGAACACTGAAGCTTTCTTT; CDR3: CASSQGGLLMNTEAFF
V: TRBV11-2; J: TRBJ2-1; D: NA; size: NA; DNA: TGTGCCAGCAGCGAGGGACCGCATCGTGAGCAGTTCTTC; CDR3: CASSEGPHREQFF
V: TRBV6-5; J: TRBJ1-5; D: TRBD1; size: NA; DNA: TGTGCCAGCAGGCAGGGGGAAAGCAATCAGCCCCAGCATTTT; CDR3: CASRQGESNQPQHF
V: TRBV7-9; J: TRBJ2-2; D: TRBD2; size: NA; DNA: TGTGCCAGCAGCTTAGGGCGCAGCGGGAGATACACCGGGGAGCTGTTTTTT; CDR3: CASSLGRSGRYTGELFF
V: TRBV19; J: TRBJ1-1; D: NA; size: NA; DNA: TGTGCCAGTAGTCTCCGACAGGACGATTTAGCTTTCTTT; CDR3: CASSLRQDDLAFF
V: TRBV27; J: TRBJ2-1; D: NA; size: once; DNA: TGTGCCAGCAGTTTCTATCAACCACACAATGAGCAGTTCTTC; CDR3: CASSFYQPHNEQFF
V: TRBV19; J: TRBJ2-2; D: NA; size: NA; DNA: TGTGCCAGTAGTAGGCTGGACACCGGGGAGCTGTTTTTT; CDR3: CASSRLDTGELFF
V: TRBV5-4; J: TRBJ2-1; D: TRBD2; size: NA; DNA: TGTGCCAGCACCCAAGGTGGACTAGCGGGAGGGGGTGATGAGCAGTTCTTC; CDR3: CASTQGGLAGGGDEQFF
V: TRBV6-1; J: TRBJ2-5; D: NA; size: NA; DNA: TGTGCCAGCAGTGAAAAGGGATGGGGTGAGACCCAGTACTTC; CDR3: CASSEKGWGETQYF
V: TRBV19; J: TRBJ2-2; D: TRBD1; size: NA; DNA: TGTGCCAGTAGTCCGGGACAGGGGGCTGTCGGGGAGCTGTTTTTT; CDR3: CASSPGQGAVGELFF
V: TRBV19; J: TRBJ1-5; D: NA; size: NA; DNA: TGTGCCAGTAGTCGGGGATTGGGGGCTGAACAGCCCCAGCATTTT; CDR3: CASSRGLGAEQPQHF
V: TRBV27; J: TRBJ2-7; D: NA; size: NA; DNA: TGTGCCAGCACCCTACAGGATATCTACGAGCAGTACTTC; CDR3: CASTLQDIYEQYF
V: TRBV23-1; J: TRBJ2-2; D: TRBD2; size: NA; DNA: TGCGCCAGCAGTCAATCCTGTCTAGCGGAGAACACCGGGGAGCTGTTTTTT; CDR3: CASSQSCLAENTGELFF
V: TRBV5-1; J: TRBJ2-1; D: NA; size: NA; DNA: TGCGCCAGCAGCTTGGCCGGAAACTCCTACAATGAGCAGTTCTTC; CDR3: CASSLAGNSYNEQFF
V: TRBV28; J: TRBJ1-3; D: NA; size: NA; DNA: TGTGCCAGCAGTGATGGCTCTGGAAACACCATATATTTT; CDR3: CASSDGSGNTIYF
V: TRBV5-1; J: TRBJ1-1; D: NA; size: NA; DNA: TGCGCCAGCAGCCCGGGGCGGCGGGGAATGAACACTGAAGCTTTCTTT; CDR3: CASSPGRRGMNTEAFF
V: TRBV10-3; J: TRBJ1-2; D: NA; size: few; DNA: TGTGCCATCAGTGAGGGGACCGAGCCTCTCTATGGCTACACCTTC; CDR3: CAISEGTEPLYGYTF
V: TRBV7-9; J: TRBJ2-7; D: TRBD1; size: NA; DNA: TGTGCCAGCAGCACAGGGGGCCCCTACGAGCAGTACTTC; CDR3: CASSTGGPYEQYF